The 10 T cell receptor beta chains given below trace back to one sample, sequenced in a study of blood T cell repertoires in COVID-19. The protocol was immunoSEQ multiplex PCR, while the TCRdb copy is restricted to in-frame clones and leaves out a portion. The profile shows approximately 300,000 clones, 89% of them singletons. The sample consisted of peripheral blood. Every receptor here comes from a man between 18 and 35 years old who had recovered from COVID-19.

This CDR3 reads CASSLDRGAGYTF. In DNA, the CDR3 is TGTGCCAGCTCCCTCGACAGGGGCGCGGGCTACACCTTC. The chain combines TRBV18 with TRBJ1-2; 8 bases fit TRBD1. With V trimmed by 6 bases and J by 8 bases, 8 bases remained unmatched. Germline CDR1 and CDR2: KGHSH and LQKENI. The CDR3 loop spans 13 amino acids.

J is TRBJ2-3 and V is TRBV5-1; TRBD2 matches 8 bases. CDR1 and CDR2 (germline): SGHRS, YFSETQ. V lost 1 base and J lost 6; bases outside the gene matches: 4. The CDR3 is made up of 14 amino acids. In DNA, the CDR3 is TGCGCCAGCAGCTTGCGGGGGGGGCCGGATACGCAGTATTTT. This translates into CASSLRGGPDTQYF.

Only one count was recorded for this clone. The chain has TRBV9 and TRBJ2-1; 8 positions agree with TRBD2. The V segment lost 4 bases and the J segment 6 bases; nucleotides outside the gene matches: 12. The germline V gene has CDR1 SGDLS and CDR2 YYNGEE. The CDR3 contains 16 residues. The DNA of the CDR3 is TGTGCCAGCAGCCCCCGGGGGGGGGCCGAAGCCAATGAGCAGTTCTTC. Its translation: CASSPRGGAEANEQFF. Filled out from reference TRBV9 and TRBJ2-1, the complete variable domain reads DSGVTQTPKHLITATGQRVTLRCSPRSGDLSVYWYQQSLDQGLQFLIQYYNGEERAKGNILERFSAQQFPDLHSELNLSSLELGDSALYFCASSPRGGAEANEQFFGPGTRLTVL.

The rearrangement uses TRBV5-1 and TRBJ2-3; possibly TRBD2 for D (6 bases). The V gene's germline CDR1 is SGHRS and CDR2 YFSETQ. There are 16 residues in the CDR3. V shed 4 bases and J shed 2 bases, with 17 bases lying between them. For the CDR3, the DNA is TGCGCCAGCAGCGCTGGGGGACTGGGAGTCACAGATACGCAGTATTTT. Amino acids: CASSAGGLGVTDTQYF.

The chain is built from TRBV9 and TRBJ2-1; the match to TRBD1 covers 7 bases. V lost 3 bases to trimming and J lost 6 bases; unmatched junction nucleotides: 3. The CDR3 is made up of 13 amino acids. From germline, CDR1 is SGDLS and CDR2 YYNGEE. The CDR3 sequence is CASSEGQLNEQFF. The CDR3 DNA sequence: TGTGCCAGCAGCGAGGGACAGCTCAATGAGCAGTTCTTC.

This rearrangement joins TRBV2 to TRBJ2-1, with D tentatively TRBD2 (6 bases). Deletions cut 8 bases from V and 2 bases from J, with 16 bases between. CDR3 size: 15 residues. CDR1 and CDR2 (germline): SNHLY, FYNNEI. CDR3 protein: CASPGGTSPYNEQFF. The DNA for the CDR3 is TGTGCCAGCCCGGGTGGGACTTCTCCCTACAATGAGCAGTTCTTC.

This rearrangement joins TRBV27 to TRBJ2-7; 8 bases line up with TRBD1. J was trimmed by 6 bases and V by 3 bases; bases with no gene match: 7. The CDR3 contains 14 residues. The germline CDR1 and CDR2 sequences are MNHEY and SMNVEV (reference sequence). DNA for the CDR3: TGTGCCAGCAGTTTTGACAGGGGCCGGAGCGAGCAGTACTTC. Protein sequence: CASSFDRGRSEQYF.

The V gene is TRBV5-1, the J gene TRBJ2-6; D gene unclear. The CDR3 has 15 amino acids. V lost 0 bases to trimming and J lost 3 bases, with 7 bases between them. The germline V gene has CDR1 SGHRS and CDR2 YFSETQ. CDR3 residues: CASSLAPGGANVLTF. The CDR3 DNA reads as TGCGCCAGCAGCTTGGCCCCCGGTGGGGCCAACGTCCTGACTTTC.

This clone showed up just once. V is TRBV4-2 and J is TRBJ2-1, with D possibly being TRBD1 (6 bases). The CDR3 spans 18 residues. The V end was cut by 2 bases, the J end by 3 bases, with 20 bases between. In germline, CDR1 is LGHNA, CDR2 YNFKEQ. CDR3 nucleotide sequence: TGTGCCAGCAGCCAAAGGACAGCGCTCCCCGGCTACTACAATGAGCAGTTCTTC. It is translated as CASSQRTALPGYYNEQFF.

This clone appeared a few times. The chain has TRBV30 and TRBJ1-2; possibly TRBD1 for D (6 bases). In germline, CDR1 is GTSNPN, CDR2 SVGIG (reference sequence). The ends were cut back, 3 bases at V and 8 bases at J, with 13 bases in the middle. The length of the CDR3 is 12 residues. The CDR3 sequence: CAWSTTTGGYTF. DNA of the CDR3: TGTGCCTGGAGCACGACAACAGGGGGCTACACCTTC.